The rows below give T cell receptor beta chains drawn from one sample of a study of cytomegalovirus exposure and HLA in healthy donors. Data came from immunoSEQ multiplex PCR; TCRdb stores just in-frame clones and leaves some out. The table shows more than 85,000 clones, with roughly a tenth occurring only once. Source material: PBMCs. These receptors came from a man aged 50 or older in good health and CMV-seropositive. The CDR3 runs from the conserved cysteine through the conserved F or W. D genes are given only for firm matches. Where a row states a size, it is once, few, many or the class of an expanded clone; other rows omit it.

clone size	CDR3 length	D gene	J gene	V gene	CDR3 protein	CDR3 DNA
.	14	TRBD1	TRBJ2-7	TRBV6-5	CASRAGTGAYEQYF	TGTGCCAGCAGGGCCGGGACAGGGGCCTACGAGCAGTACTTC
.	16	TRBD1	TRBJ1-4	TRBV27	CASSPRQGLANEKLFF	TGTGCCAGCAGTCCCCGACAGGGGTTAGCTAATGAAAAACTGTTTTTT
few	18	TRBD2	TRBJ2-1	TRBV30	CAWSNFGLAGAEGNEQFF	TGTGCCTGGAGTAATTTTGGACTAGCGGGAGCAGAGGGCAATGAGCAGTTCTTC
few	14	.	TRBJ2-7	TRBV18	CASSPRANPYEQYF	TGTGCCAGCTCACCACGGGCGAATCCCTACGAGCAGTACTTC
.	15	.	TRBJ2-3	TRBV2	CASSALATSTDTQYF	TGTGCCAGCAGTGCGCTAGCGACTAGCACAGATACGCAGTATTTT
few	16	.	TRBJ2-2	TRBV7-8	CASSFGLVSFVGELFF	TGTGCCAGCAGTTTCGGTCTAGTATCGTTTGTGGGGGAGCTGTTTTTT
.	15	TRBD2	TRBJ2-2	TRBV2	CASRPLAGATGELFF	TGTGCCAGCAGGCCCCTAGCGGGAGCCACCGGGGAGCTGTTTTTT
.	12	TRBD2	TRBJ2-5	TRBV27	CASSRLAGLPYF	TGTGCCAGCAGTAGACTAGCGGGACTCCCCTACTTC
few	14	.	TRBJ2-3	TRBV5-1	CASSSKILADTQYF	TGCGCCAGCAGCTCGAAGATCCTAGCAGATACGCAGTATTTT
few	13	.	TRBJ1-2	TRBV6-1	CASRQDLVHGYTF	TGTGCCAGCAGGCAGGACTTGGTGCATGGCTACACCTTC
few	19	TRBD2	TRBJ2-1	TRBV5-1	CASSRTTSGRVVLYNEQFF	TGCGCCAGCAGCCGAACGACTAGCGGGAGGGTGGTACTCTACAATGAGCAGTTCTTC
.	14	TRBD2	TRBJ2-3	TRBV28	CASSSSGRANTQYF	TGTGCCAGCAGTTCTAGCGGGAGGGCCAATACGCAGTATTTT
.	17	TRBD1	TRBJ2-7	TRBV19	CASSPYPVGQETYEQYF	TGTGCCAGTAGTCCTTACCCCGTCGGACAGGAGACCTACGAGCAGTACTTC
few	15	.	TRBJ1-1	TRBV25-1	CASSEGVGAWTEAFF	TGTGCCAGCAGTGAAGGGGTGGGGGCCTGGACTGAAGCTTTCTTT
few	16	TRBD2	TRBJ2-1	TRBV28	CASSFPKKREGNEQFF	TGTGCCAGCAGTTTCCCTAAGAAGCGGGAGGGCAATGAGCAGTTCTTC
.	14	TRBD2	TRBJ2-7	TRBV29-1	CSVARGVAGAEQYF	TGCAGCGTCGCCCGGGGGGTAGCGGGTGCCGAGCAGTACTTC
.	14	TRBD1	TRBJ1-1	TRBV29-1	CSVEERQGNTEAFF	TGCAGCGTTGAAGAACGACAGGGGAACACTGAAGCTTTCTTT
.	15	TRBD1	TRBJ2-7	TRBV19	CASSSGQGRSYEQYF	TGTGCCAGTAGCTCGGGACAGGGGCGCTCCTACGAGCAGTACTTC
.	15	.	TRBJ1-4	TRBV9	CASSVDGQINEKLFF	TGTGCCAGCAGCGTAGACGGACAGATAAATGAAAAACTGTTTTTT
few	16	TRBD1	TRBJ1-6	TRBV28	CASSLAGTAYNSPLHF	TGTGCCAGCAGTTTGGCAGGGACAGCATATAATTCACCCCTCCACTTT
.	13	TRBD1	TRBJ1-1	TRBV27	CARSLQGRTEAFF	TGTGCCAGAAGTTTACAGGGGCGCACTGAAGCTTTCTTT
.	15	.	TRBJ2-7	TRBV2	CASSEALGQRYEQYF	TGTGCCAGCAGTGAAGCACTAGGTCAGAGGTACGAGCAGTACTTC
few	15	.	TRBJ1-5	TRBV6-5	CASSLQGSGNQPQHF	TGTGCCAGCAGCCTACAGGGAAGCGGCAATCAGCCCCAGCATTTT
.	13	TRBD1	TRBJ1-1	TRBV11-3	CASSLGQGTEAFF	TGTGCCAGCAGCTTAGGACAGGGAACTGAAGCTTTCTTT
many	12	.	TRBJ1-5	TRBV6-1	CASRDINQPQHF	TGTGCCAGCCGGGACATTAATCAGCCCCAGCATTTT
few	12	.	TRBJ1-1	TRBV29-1	CSAGRGNTEAFF	TGCAGCGCCGGACGGGGGAACACTGAAGCTTTCTTT
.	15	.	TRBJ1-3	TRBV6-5	CASSRTTYSGNTIYF	TGTGCCAGCAGCCGGACAACGTACTCTGGAAACACCATATATTTT
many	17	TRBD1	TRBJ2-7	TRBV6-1	CASSEEYWGQGNYEQYF	TGTGCCAGCAGTGAAGAATATTGGGGACAGGGAAACTACGAGCAGTACTTC
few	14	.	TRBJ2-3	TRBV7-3	CASSRTAPTDTQYF	TGTGCCAGCAGTAGGACAGCTCCCACAGATACGCAGTATTTT
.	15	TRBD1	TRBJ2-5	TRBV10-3	CAISEGRGRPETQYF	TGTGCCATCAGTGAAGGCAGGGGGCGACCAGAGACCCAGTACTTC
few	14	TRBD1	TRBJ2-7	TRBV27	CASSHRDRSYEQYF	TGTGCCAGCAGTCACCGGGACAGGAGCTACGAGCAGTACTTC
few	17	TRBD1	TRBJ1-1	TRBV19	CASSIRWTGTMNTEAFF	TGTGCCAGTAGTATACGTTGGACAGGGACCATGAACACTGAAGCTTTCTTT
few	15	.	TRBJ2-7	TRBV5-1	CASSLAAGNTYEQYF	TGCGCCAGCAGCTTGGCCGCCGGGAATACCTACGAGCAGTACTTC
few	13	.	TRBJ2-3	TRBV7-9	CASSDTSTDTQYF	TGTGCCAGCAGCGATACTAGCACAGATACGCAGTATTTT
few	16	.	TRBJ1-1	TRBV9	CASSDFLSYGRTEAFF	TGTGCCAGCAGCGACTTTCTCTCGTACGGGAGGACTGAAGCTTTCTTT
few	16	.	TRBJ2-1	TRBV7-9	CASSLGGRSSYNEQFF	TGTGCCAGCAGCCTCGGCGGGCGGAGCTCCTACAATGAGCAGTTCTTC
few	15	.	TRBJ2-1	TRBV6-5	CASSYSDRNYNEQFF	TGTGCCAGCAGTTACTCCGACAGGAACTACAATGAGCAGTTCTTC
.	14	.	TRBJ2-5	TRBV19	CASSISGERETQYF	TGTGCCAGTAGTATTTCAGGGGAGAGGGAGACCCAGTACTTC
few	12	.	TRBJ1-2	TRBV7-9	CASSFTSYGYTF	TGTGCCAGCAGCTTCACCAGCTATGGCTACACCTTC
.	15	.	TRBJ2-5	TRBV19	CASSITGTLQETQYF	TGTGCCAGTAGTATAACGGGGACACTACAAGAGACCCAGTACTTC
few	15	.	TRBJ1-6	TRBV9	CASSVGQAYNSPLHF	TGTGCCAGCAGCGTAGGCCAGGCCTATAATTCACCCCTCCACTTT
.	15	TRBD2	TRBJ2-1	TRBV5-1	CASSRTSGSYNEQFF	TGCGCCAGCAGCCGGACTAGCGGGAGCTACAATGAGCAGTTCTTC
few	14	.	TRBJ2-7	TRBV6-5	CASRSTRDSYEQYF	TGTGCCAGCAGGTCGACGCGGGACTCCTACGAGCAGTACTTC
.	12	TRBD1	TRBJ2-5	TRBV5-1	CASSKTQGAQYF	TGCGCCAGCAGCAAAACCCAGGGGGCCCAGTACTTC
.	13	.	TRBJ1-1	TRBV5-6	CASSLIANTEAFF	TGTGCCAGCAGCTTGATAGCGAACACTGAAGCTTTCTTT
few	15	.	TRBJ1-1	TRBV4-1	CASSQGARLHTEAFF	TGCGCCAGCAGCCAAGGAGCTCGCCTACACACTGAAGCTTTCTTT
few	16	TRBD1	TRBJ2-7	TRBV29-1	CSVESDRGLYSYEQYF	TGCAGCGTTGAATCCGACAGGGGGCTCTACTCCTACGAGCAGTACTTC
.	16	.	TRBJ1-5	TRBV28	CASSLVAAQDNQPQHF	TGTGCCAGCAGTTTGGTCGCCGCGCAGGACAATCAGCCCCAGCATTTT
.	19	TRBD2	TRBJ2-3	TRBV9	CASSVGVGLLAGVTDTQYF	TGTGCCAGCAGCGTAGGTGTGGGGCTTCTAGCGGGGGTCACAGATACGCAGTATTTT
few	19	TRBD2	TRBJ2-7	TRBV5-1	CASSPEYTAGTSGGYEQYF	TGCGCCAGCAGCCCGGAATATACTGCCGGGACTAGCGGGGGCTACGAGCAGTACTTC
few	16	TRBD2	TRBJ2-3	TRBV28	CASSPWTSGVRDTQYF	TGTGCCAGCAGCCCCTGGACTAGCGGGGTTCGGGATACGCAGTATTTT
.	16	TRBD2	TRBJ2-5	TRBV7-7	CASSFGASGVGETQYF	TGTGCTAGCAGCTTCGGGGCTAGCGGAGTAGGGGAGACCCAGTACTTC
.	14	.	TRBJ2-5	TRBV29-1	CSVAPAQGGETQYF	TGCAGCGTTGCCCCCGCCCAGGGCGGCGAGACCCAGTACTTC
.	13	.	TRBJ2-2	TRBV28	CASSLGGSGELFF	TGTGCCAGCAGTTTAGGGGGCTCCGGGGAGCTGTTTTTT
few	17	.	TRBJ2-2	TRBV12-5	CASGLGRQSGNTGELFF	TGTGCTAGTGGTTTGGGTCGACAGTCGGGGAACACCGGGGAGCTGTTTTTT